These T cell receptor beta chains were read from a single sample in a study of blood T cell repertoires in COVID-19. The method was immunoSEQ multiplex PCR; TCRdb's version includes in-frame clones alone and lacks a portion of them. This table holds about 210,000 clones, about 80% found once. The sequencing input was peripheral blood. The receptors stem from a woman aged 35 to 49 with active or convalescent COVID-19. The CDR3 runs from the conserved cysteine through the conserved F or W. Each record gives: CDR3 DNA, CDR3 protein, clone size, V gene, D gene, CDR3 length, J gene. A D gene is named only where the DNA matches it firmly. For some rows the clone size is stated as once, few or many, or as a class when expanded; others skip it.

CDR3 DNA: TGTGCCAGCAGCGTAGGCGGGAGGAGCAATCAGCCCCAGCATTTT
CDR3 protein: CASSVGGRSNQPQHF
clone size: NA
V gene: TRBV9
D gene: NA
CDR3 length: 15
J gene: TRBJ1-5

CDR3 DNA: TGTGCCACCAGTGTAGTCAATGAGCAGTTCTTC
CDR3 protein: CATSVVNEQFF
clone size: NA
V gene: TRBV24-1
D gene: NA
CDR3 length: 11
J gene: TRBJ2-1

CDR3 DNA: TGTGCCAGCAGTTACGTCCGGGGGAAGGACTATGGCTACACCTTC
CDR3 protein: CASSYVRGKDYGYTF
clone size: NA
V gene: TRBV6-5
D gene: NA
CDR3 length: 15
J gene: TRBJ1-2

CDR3 DNA: TGTGCCAGCAGCGGGCCGGGGGGTGAAGCTTTCTTT
CDR3 protein: CASSGPGGEAFF
clone size: few
V gene: TRBV2
D gene: NA
CDR3 length: 12
J gene: TRBJ1-1

CDR3 DNA: TGTGCCAGCTCACCACCTCCCGGCGGAGAGCCCCAGCATTTT
CDR3 protein: CASSPPPGGEPQHF
clone size: NA
V gene: TRBV18
D gene: NA
CDR3 length: 14
J gene: TRBJ1-5

CDR3 DNA: TGCGCCAGCAGCCAAGCCGGGACAGGGTCGTGGGAGCAGTACTTC
CDR3 protein: CASSQAGTGSWEQYF
clone size: NA
V gene: TRBV4-1
D gene: TRBD1
CDR3 length: 15
J gene: TRBJ2-7

CDR3 DNA: TGCGCCAGCAGTGAGCAGCGGGGGGGCTCCGGGGAGCTGTTTTTT
CDR3 protein: CASSEQRGGSGELFF
clone size: few
V gene: TRBV10-2
D gene: TRBD2
CDR3 length: 15
J gene: TRBJ2-2

CDR3 DNA: TGTGCCAGCAGCCCGGAAGGGGGCAATCAGCCCCAGCATTTT
CDR3 protein: CASSPEGGNQPQHF
clone size: NA
V gene: TRBV7-9
D gene: NA
CDR3 length: 14
J gene: TRBJ1-5

CDR3 DNA: TGTGCCAGCAGCTTAGAACAGAGCTACGAGCAGTACTTC
CDR3 protein: CASSLEQSYEQYF
clone size: NA
V gene: TRBV11-3
D gene: NA
CDR3 length: 13
J gene: TRBJ2-7

CDR3 DNA: TGTGCCAGCAGATCTCGGGACAGAAGCACTGAAGCTTTCTTT
CDR3 protein: CASRSRDRSTEAFF
clone size: NA
V gene: TRBV13
D gene: TRBD1
CDR3 length: 14
J gene: TRBJ1-1

CDR3 DNA: TGTGCCAGCAGCCGAGCGGGAGAGTTCTCCTACGAGCAGTACTTC
CDR3 protein: CASSRAGEFSYEQYF
clone size: NA
V gene: TRBV7-8
D gene: TRBD2
CDR3 length: 15
J gene: TRBJ2-7

CDR3 DNA: TGTGCCAGCAGCCAGGGGGGTTATACGCAGTATTTT
CDR3 protein: CASSQGGYTQYF
clone size: NA
V gene: TRBV3-1/TRBV3-2
D gene: NA
CDR3 length: 12
J gene: TRBJ2-3

CDR3 DNA: TGCAGAGAACGGGATTCACCCCTCCACTTT
CDR3 protein: CRERDSPLHF
clone size: NA
V gene: TRBV20-1
D gene: NA
CDR3 length: 10
J gene: TRBJ1-6

CDR3 DNA: TGCGCCAGCAGCCCCTACCGGTCTAACTATGGCTACACCTTC
CDR3 protein: CASSPYRSNYGYTF
clone size: NA
V gene: TRBV5-1
D gene: NA
CDR3 length: 14
J gene: TRBJ1-2

CDR3 DNA: TGTGCCAGCAGCTTACGGCAGGCGGGCTCCTACGAGCAGTACTTC
CDR3 protein: CASSLRQAGSYEQYF
clone size: NA
V gene: TRBV7-8
D gene: NA
CDR3 length: 15
J gene: TRBJ2-7

CDR3 DNA: TGTGCCAGTAGCATAAATCAAGCCACGTTTGGCTATGGCTACACCTTC
CDR3 protein: CASSINQATFGYGYTF
clone size: NA
V gene: TRBV19
D gene: NA
CDR3 length: 16
J gene: TRBJ1-2